This TCR beta chain was observed in a study of cytomegalovirus exposure and HLA in healthy donors. Notes on the study in general: Cytomegalovirus association was assigned to under 200 TCR beta chains.

The PCR employed 60 Vbeta primers together with 13 Jbeta primers. Profiled with immunoSEQ multiplex PCR; TCRdb holds only in-frame clones, not every one. The sample holds around 180,000 clones, 84% seen once. A single count supports this clone. Its antigen is unknown. Sequencing was done on a sample of PBMCs. The clonotype was recovered from a boy younger than 18 in good health and CMV-seronegative.

The CDR3 loop is CAWSDNLLNYGYTF. In nucleotides, the CDR3 is TGTGCCTGGAGTGACAATTTGCTTAACTATGGCTACACCTTC. The V call is TRBV30, the J call TRBJ1-2; D is ambiguous. This CDR3 has 14 amino acids. Germline V gene sequence: CDR1 GTSNPN, CDR2 SVGIG (reference sequence). The germline V and J ends were trimmed by 1 base and 1 base, with 10 bases remaining between them. Complete variable domain (other parts from reference TRBV30 and TRBJ1-2): SQTIHQWPATLVQPVGSPLSLECTVEGTSNPNLYWYRQAAGRGLQLLFYSVGIGQISSEVPQNLSASRPQDRQFILSSKKLLLSDSGFYLCAWSDNLLNYGYTFGSGTRLTVV.